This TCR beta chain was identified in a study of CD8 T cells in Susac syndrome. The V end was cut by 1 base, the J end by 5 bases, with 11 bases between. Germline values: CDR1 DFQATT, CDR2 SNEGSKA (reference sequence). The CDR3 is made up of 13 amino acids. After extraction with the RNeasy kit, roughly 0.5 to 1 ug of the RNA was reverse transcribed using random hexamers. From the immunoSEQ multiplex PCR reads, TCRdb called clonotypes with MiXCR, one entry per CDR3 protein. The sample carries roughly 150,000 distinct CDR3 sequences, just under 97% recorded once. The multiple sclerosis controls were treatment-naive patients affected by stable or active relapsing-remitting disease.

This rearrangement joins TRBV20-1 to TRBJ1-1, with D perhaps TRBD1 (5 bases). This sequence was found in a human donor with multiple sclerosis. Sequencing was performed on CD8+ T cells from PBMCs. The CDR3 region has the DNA TGCAGTGCTAGAGGTTTGGGGGAAACTGAAGCTTTCTTT. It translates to CSARGLGETEAFF.